A single sample gave rise to the 26 T cell receptor beta chains below, sequenced in a study of blood T cells in healthy people across ages. Using a J-beta primer mix together with a sample-barcoded 5' primer, a second PCR was run for roughly 7 to 12 cycles. TCRdb re-analysed the 5' RACE reads in MiXCR, keeping a single row per CDR3 protein. Of roughly 1.5 million distinct CDR3 sequences listed, approximately 39% were seen once; the top ten hold roughly 3.7%. Sequences were obtained from blood. The receptors were gathered from a woman aged 18-29 years in good health.

The rearrangement uses TRBV20-1 and TRBJ2-7, with 10 bases aligning to TRBD2. The germline V gene encodes CDR1 DFQATT and CDR2 SNEGSKA (reference sequence). With V trimmed by 7 bases and J by 1 base, 7 bases remained unmatched. The CDR3 is made up of 14 amino acids. CDR3 loop: CSGTGTSASYEQYF. The DNA of the CDR3 is TGCAGTGGTACCGGGACTAGCGCTTCCTACGAGCAGTACTTC.

This chain links TRBV29-1 with TRBJ1-2, with D unresolved. The germline CDR1 and CDR2 sequences are SQVTM and ANQGSEA. This CDR3 comprises 15 residues. Deletions cut 4 bases from V and 2 bases from J, with 17 bases between. CDR3 in DNA: TGCAGCGTTGTTTTCTCGGAGCGGGAAAACTATGGCTACACCTTC. Amino acids: CSVVFSERENYGYTF.

This clonotype has ten or more counts. Germline and junction disagree at one end, which may indicate a read error. The chain joins TRBV4-3 to TRBJ2-1; TRBD2 matches 10 bases. Germline V gives CDR1 LGHNA, CDR2 YSLEER. This CDR3 has 15 residues. CDR3 sequence reads: CASSRGLAGVNEQFF. CDR3 nucleotides: TGTGCCAGCAGTCGCGGGCTAGCGGGAGTTAATGAGCAGTTCTTC.

This clonotype was seen more than once but under ten times. This chain connects TRBV11-2 to TRBJ2-5; no reliable D call. The V gene's germline CDR1 is SGHAT and CDR2 FQNNGV. The CDR3 is 15 residues long. V lost 0 bases to trimming and J lost 1 base, with 9 bases between them. CDR3 in DNA: TGTGCCAGCAGCTTAGAGGGTAGAATCCAAGAGACCCAGTACTTC. It codes for CASSLEGRIQETQYF.

The chain couples TRBV11-1 to TRBJ1-1, with no clear D. The germline CDR1 and CDR2 sequences are SGHAT and FQDESV (reference sequence). Trimming left V 2 bases short and J 4 bases short, with 14 bases between. This CDR3 is built from 15 residues. CDR3 DNA: TGTGCCAGCAGCTTACGCTGGATGGGAGGCACTGAAGCTTTCTTT. Protein product: CASSLRWMGGTEAFF.

The DNA for the CDR3 is TGCGCCAGCAGCCAAACCGGGACAGACTACAATGAGCAGTACTTC. The encoded protein is CASSQTGTDYNEQYF. The chain is built from TRBV4-1 and TRBJ2-1; 7 nucleotides match TRBD1. The J call could be wrong; TRBJ2-7 is a better fit for the DNA end. The CDR3 totals 15 residues. Per germline, CDR1 MGHRA and CDR2 YSYEKL.

The CDR3 DNA follows: TGTGCTAGTGGTTTGTTAACTGAAGCTTTCTTT. It specifies CASGLLTEAFF. The J gene is TRBJ1-1, the V gene TRBV12-5; D remains ambiguous. Trimming took 2 bases from V and 5 from J, leaving 3 bases between them. Germline V lookup: CDR1 LGHNT, CDR2 FRNRAP. This CDR3 contains 11 residues.

This clonotype turned up a few times. The V call is TRBV10-3, the J call TRBJ2-3, with 12 bases identical to TRBD2. CDR3 length: 16 residues. Trimming took 8 bases from V and 3 from J; bases not matched to a gene: 9. The germline V gene encodes CDR1 ENHRY and CDR2 SYGVKD. The CDR3 spells CAIRQLAGGATDTQYF. Written as DNA, the CDR3 is TGTGCCATCCGCCAGCTAGCGGGGGGGGCAACAGATACGCAGTATTTT.

This clonotype occurred a few times. The chain recombines TRBV29-1 with TRBJ1-1, with a weak D call TRBD1 (6 bases). In germline, CDR1 is SQVTM, CDR2 ANQGSEA. V was shortened by 7 bases and J by 1 base, with 16 bases between the two germline ends. This CDR3 region has 14 residues. Here the CDR3 reads CSAPGGGSNTEAFF. Written as DNA, the CDR3 is TGCAGCGCCCCAGGCGGGGGCTCGAACACTGAAGCTTTCTTT.

The rearrangement links TRBV30 to TRBJ1-2; D unclear. The CDR3 extends over 13 amino acids. From germline, CDR1 is GTSNPN and CDR2 SVGIG (reference sequence). Between the trimmed V and J ends, which lost 2 bases and 2 bases, there was a span of 9 bases. CDR3 nucleotides: TGTGCCTGGAGTTGGCAGGCGAACTATGGCTACACCTTC. As protein: CAWSWQANYGYTF.

Here the CDR3 DNA reads TGTGCCAGCAGCCAAACTGTCAGAGACACCGGGGAGCTGTTTTTT. Protein: CASSQTVRDTGELFF. The genes are TRBV4-2 and TRBJ2-2, with unresolved D. V lost 2 bases and J 3 bases, leaving 10 bases between the germline ends. The CDR3 length is 15 residues. Germline V lookup: CDR1 LGHNA, CDR2 YNFKEQ.

This clonotype came up a few times. The chain combines TRBV12-3 or TRBV12-4 with TRBJ2-7, with TRBD2 matching over 9 bases. The CDR3 loop spans 15 amino acids. After removal of 6 bases from V and 2 bases from J, the junction contained 8 bases not matched to a gene. Here the CDR3 DNA reads TGTGCCAGCAGGGATAGCGGGAGCCCCCCCTACGAGCAGTACTTC. It specifies CASRDSGSPPYEQYF.

This clonotype was observed a few times. The rearrangement links TRBV20-1 to TRBJ1-5; 9 nucleotides match TRBD1. V lost 3 bases to trimming and J lost 2 bases; unmatched junction nucleotides: 14. Germline V CDR1 and CDR2: DFQATT, SNEGSKA (reference sequence). The CDR3 has 18 amino acids. For the CDR3, the DNA is TGCAGTGCTAGGGCTCCGGGACAGGGTGGTCGCGGCAATCAGCCCCAGCATTTT. Amino acids: CSARAPGQGGRGNQPQHF.

V and J are TRBV6-2 or TRBV6-3 and TRBJ1-5; D unclear. The CDR3 is 14 amino acids. Germline V lookup: CDR1 MNHEY, CDR2 SVGEGT. V dropped 8 bases and J dropped 6 bases, with 17 bases sitting between them. Here the CDR3 reads CASRPPGRAQPQHF. The CDR3 region has the DNA TGTGCCAGCCGGCCGCCTGGACGGGCTCAGCCCCAGCATTTT.

This rearrangement joins TRBV12-3 or TRBV12-4 to TRBJ2-1; D possibly uses TRBD1 or TRBD2 (5 bases each). The CDR3 is 16 residues long. V was trimmed by 3 bases and J by 8 bases, leaving 20 bases between them. The CDR3 spells CASSFSGGGSLDEQFF. The CDR3 DNA sequence: TGTGCCAGCAGTTTTAGTGGGGGTGGTAGTCTGGATGAGCAGTTCTTC.

V usage is TRBV5-1 and J usage is TRBJ2-7; D perhaps matches TRBD1 (5 bases). V gave up 0 bases and J gave up 7 bases, with 17 bases separating them. CDR1 and CDR2 (germline): SGHRS, YFSETQ. The CDR3 consists of 15 residues. The CDR3 DNA is TGCGCCAGCAGCTTGGTAGGGGTTGAGTACAATGAGCAGTACTTC. This sequence encodes CASSLVGVEYNEQYF.

This clonotype was observed a handful of times. Mismatch with germline at one junction end may stem from a read error. This chain joins TRBV20-1 and TRBJ2-5; unclear D gene. The end of the DNA fits TRBJ2-7 better, so the J call may be wrong. Germline loops: CDR1 DFQATT, CDR2 SNEGSKA (reference sequence). This CDR3 is 12 amino acids long. CDR3 nucleotide sequence: TGCAGTGCCAGAGGAGCTCACTACGAGCAGTACTTC. It yields the protein CSARGAHYEQYF.

This clonotype was seen a handful of times. J is TRBJ2-1 and V is TRBV7-8; 7 bases are shared with TRBD2. The length of the CDR3 is 16 residues. Looked up from germline, CDR1 is SGHVS and CDR2 is FQNEAQ. The V gene end was trimmed by 2 bases and the J gene end by 3 bases; junction bases not matched to a gene: 7. The CDR3 coding sequence is TGTGCCAGCAGCTTATATGATGGGGGGGTCTACAATGAGCAGTTCTTC. Its protein is CASSLYDGGVYNEQFF.

V and J are TRBV28 and TRBJ1-2; D is uncertain. Germline assignment: CDR1 MDHEN and CDR2 SYDVKM. Trimming left V 2 bases short and J 8 bases short, with 15 bases between. The CDR3 runs to 14 residues. CDR3 DNA sequence: TGTGCCAGCAGTTTAGACGATCCCCATCGGGGCTACACCTTC. The encoded protein is CASSLDDPHRGYTF.

The V gene is TRBV27, the J gene TRBJ2-3, with a weak D call TRBD1 (5 bases). CDR3 size: 16 residues. Germline V gives CDR1 MNHEY, CDR2 SMNVEV (reference sequence). V lost 5 bases and J 2 bases, leaving 17 bases between the germline ends. The CDR3 loop reads CASSPPDRIVTDTQYF. The CDR3, as DNA: TGTGCCAGCAGTCCCCCCGACAGAATTGTCACAGATACGCAGTATTTT.

The chain uses TRBV5-1 and TRBJ2-7; tentatively, D is TRBD1 (6 bases). V lost 2 bases, J lost 6 bases, and 12 bases lay in between. Germline CDR1 is SGHRS and CDR2 is YFSETQ. The CDR3 runs 13 residues. CDR3 DNA: TGCGCCAGCAGCTTCAACAGGGACGGCGAGCAGTACTTC. Its protein product is CASSFNRDGEQYF.

Notes on this clonotype: One end of the junction is discordant with germline, which a read error may explain. V gene TRBV5-1 combines with J gene TRBJ1-1; TRBD1 agrees at 10 bases. CDR1 is SGHRS and CDR2 is YFSETQ in the germline V gene. The CDR3 runs 13 residues. DNA for the CDR3: TGCGCCACCGGGACAGGGGATAACACTGGAGCTTTCTTT. Translating it yields CATGTGDNTGAFF.

This clonotype has only one observation. The chain has TRBV27 and TRBJ1-2; D unclear. The CDR3 is made up of 14 amino acids. Germline CDR1 MNHEY, CDR2 SMNVEV (reference sequence). V gave up 0 bases and J gave up 3 bases, with 8 bases separating them. The CDR3 loop reads CASSLSGSHYGYTF. In nucleotides, the CDR3 is TGTGCCAGCAGTTTATCGGGATCCCACTATGGCTACACCTTC.

This sequence joins TRBV20-1 and TRBJ2-5; the D is unclear. The CDR3 sequence is 13 residues long. The germline CDR1 and CDR2 sequences are DFQATT and SNEGSKA (reference sequence). The germline V and J ends were trimmed by 3 bases and 3 bases, with 11 bases remaining between them. The CDR3: CSASQGSEETQYF. For the CDR3, the DNA is TGCAGTGCTAGCCAAGGTAGTGAAGAGACCCAGTACTTC.

The chain combines TRBV4-3 with TRBJ1-5; D is perhaps TRBD1 (6 bases). Trimming cost V 0 bases and J 4 bases, with 13 bases left between them. The CDR3 consists of 16 residues. In germline, CDR1 is LGHNA, CDR2 YSLEER. CDR3 sequence: CASSQDRAGENQPQHF. The CDR3 bases are TGCGCCAGCAGCCAAGATAGGGCAGGGGAGAATCAGCCCCAGCATTTT.

This clonotype was observed a handful of times. The chain combines TRBV12-3 or TRBV12-4 with TRBJ2-1; D could derive from TRBD1 or TRBD2 (6 bases each). Trimming took off 3 bases at V and 4 bases at J, with 13 bases between the two ends. CDR3 length: 15 residues. CDR3 protein: CASSFSWGAYNEQFF. In DNA, the CDR3 is TGTGCCAGCAGTTTCTCGTGGGGGGCTTACAATGAGCAGTTCTTC.